The present TCR beta chain was sequenced within a study of T cell repertoires in cytomegalovirus infection. Across the study: The study used recently identified HLA-C-restricted and well-studied HLA-B-restricted CMV epitopes. CMV infection and matching HLA type were both indicated by public TCR beta signatures. Study conclusions and caveats: The cumulative frequency of public TCR beta families distinguished individuals who carried CMV together with the relevant HLA.

In this sample, this clonotype turned up many times. Its antigen is undetermined. TCRdb reprocessed the reads with MiXCR, giving one entry per CDR3 protein. The sample contains roughly 500,000 distinct CDR3 sequences, about two fifths of which appear only once. CDR1 is SGHTA and CDR2 is FQGNSA in the germline V gene. Deletions cut 3 bases from V and 6 bases from J, with 7 bases between. The CDR3 contains 12 residues. This TCR was recovered from a human donor in good health (CMV status not recorded). Some clones in this sample may be carry-over from other donors' samples. The genes are TRBV7-2 and TRBJ2-3; D uncertain. The sample was cultured PBMCs, taken from culture after CMV antigen stimulation. CDR3 sequence (DNA): TGTGCCAGCAGCTTGCTGAGGGATACGCAGTATTTT. This codes for CASSLLRDTQYF.